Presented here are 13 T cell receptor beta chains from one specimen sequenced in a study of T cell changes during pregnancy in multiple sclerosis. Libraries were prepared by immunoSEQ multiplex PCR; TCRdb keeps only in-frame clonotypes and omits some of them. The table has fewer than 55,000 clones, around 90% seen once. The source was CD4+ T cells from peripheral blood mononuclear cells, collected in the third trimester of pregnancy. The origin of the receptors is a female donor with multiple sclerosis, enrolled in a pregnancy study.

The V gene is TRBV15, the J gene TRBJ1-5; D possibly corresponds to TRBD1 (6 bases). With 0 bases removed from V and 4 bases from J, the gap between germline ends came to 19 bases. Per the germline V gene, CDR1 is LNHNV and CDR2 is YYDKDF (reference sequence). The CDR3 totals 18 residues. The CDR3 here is CATSRDGGALATNQPQHF. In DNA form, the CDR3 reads TGTGCCACCAGCAGAGATGGGGGGGCCCTGGCCACTAATCAGCCCCAGCATTTT.

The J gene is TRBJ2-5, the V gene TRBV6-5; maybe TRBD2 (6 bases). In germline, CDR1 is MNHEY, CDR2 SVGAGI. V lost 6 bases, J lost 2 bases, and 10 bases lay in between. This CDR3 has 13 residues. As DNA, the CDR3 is TGTGCCAGCAGCCGGGACTTACAAGAGACCCAGTACTTC. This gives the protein CASSRDLQETQYF.

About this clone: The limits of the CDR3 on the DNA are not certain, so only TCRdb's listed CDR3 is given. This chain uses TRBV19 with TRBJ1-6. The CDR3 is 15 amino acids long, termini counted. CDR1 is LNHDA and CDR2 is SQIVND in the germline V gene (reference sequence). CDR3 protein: CASSILASGDSPLHF.

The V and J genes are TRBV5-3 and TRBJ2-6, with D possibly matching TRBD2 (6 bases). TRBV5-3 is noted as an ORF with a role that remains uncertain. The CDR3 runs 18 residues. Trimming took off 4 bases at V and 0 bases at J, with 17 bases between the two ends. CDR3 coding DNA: TGTGCCAGAAGCGACGACCGGGGGAGCCTCTCTGGGGCCAACGTCCTGACTTTC. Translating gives CARSDDRGSLSGANVLTF.

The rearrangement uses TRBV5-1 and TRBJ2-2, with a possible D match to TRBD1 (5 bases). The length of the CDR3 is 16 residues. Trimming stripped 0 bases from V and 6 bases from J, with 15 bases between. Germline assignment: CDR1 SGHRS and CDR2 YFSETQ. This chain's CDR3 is CASSLDSGSPPGELFF. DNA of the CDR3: TGCGCCAGCAGCTTGGATTCAGGGTCGCCCCCCGGGGAGCTGTTTTTT.

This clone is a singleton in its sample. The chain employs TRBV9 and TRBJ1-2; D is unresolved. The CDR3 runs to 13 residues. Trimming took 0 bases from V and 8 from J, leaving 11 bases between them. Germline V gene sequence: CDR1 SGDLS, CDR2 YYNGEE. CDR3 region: CASSVATEGGYTF. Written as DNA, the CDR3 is TGTGCCAGCAGCGTAGCTACTGAGGGCGGCTACACCTTC.

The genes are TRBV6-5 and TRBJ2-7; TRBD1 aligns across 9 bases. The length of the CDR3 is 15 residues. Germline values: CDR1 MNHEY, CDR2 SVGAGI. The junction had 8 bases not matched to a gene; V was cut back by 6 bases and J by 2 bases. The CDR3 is CASSSPGTGTYEQYF. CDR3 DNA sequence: TGTGCCAGCAGCTCCCCCGGGACAGGGACCTACGAGCAGTACTTC.

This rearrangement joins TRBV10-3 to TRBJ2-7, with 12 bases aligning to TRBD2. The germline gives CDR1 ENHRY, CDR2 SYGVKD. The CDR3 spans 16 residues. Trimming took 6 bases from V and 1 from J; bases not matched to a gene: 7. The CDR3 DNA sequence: TGTGCCATCAGCGATCAGACTAGCGGGGGTTCCTACGAGCAGTACTTC. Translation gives CAISDQTSGGSYEQYF.

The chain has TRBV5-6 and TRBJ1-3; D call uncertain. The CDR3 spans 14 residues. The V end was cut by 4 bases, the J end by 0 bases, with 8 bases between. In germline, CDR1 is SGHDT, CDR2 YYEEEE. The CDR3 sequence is CASSPLISGNTIYF. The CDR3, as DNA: TGTGCCAGCAGCCCTCTAATCTCTGGAAACACCATATATTTT. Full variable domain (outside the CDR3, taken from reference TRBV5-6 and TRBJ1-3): DAGVTQSPTHLIKTRGQQVTLRCSPKSGHDTVSWYQQALGQGPQFIFQYYEEEERQRGNFPDRFSGHQFPNYSSELNVNALLLGDSALYLCASSPLISGNTIYFGEGSWLTVV.

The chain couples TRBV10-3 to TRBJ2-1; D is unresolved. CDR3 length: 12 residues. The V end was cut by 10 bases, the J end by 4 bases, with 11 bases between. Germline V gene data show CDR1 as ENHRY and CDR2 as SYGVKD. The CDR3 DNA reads TGTGCCACGTCAACTCGTTACAATGAGCAGTTCTTC. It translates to CATSTRYNEQFF.

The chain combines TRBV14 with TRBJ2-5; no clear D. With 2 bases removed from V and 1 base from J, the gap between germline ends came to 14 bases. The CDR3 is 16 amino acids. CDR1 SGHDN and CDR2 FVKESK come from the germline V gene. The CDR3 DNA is TGTGCCAGCAGCCAAATGGGCGTGGAAAGCCAAGAGACCCAGTACTTC. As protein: CASSQMGVESQETQYF.

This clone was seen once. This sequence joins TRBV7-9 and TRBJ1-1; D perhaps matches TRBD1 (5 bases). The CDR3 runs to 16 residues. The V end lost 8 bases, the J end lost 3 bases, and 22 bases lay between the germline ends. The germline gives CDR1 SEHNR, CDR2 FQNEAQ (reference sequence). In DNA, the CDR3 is TGTGCCAGCGGCCCGGGCAGCAGGGCCTTCGACACTGAAGCTTTCTTT. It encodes CASGPGSRAFDTEAFF.

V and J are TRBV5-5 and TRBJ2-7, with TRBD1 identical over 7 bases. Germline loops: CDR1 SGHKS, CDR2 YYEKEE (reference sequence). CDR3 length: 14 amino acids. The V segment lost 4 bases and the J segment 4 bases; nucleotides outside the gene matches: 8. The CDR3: CASSSTGDLYEQYF. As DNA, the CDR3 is TGTGCCAGCAGCAGCACAGGGGACCTATACGAGCAGTACTTC.